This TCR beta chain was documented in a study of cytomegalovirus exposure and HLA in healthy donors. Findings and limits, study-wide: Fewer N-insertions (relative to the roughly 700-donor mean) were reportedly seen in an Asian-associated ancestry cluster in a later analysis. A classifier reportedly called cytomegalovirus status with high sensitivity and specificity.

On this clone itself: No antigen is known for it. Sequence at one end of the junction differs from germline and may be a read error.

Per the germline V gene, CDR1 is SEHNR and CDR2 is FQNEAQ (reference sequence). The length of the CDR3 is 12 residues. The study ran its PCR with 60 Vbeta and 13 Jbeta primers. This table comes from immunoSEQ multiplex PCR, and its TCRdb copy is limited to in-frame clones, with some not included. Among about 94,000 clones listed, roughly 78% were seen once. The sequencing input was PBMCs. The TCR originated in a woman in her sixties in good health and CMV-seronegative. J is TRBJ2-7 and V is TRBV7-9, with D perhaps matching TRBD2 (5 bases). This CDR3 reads CSSSLAEGSPYF. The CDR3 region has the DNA TGTTCCAGCAGCTTAGCTGAGGGTAGCCCGTACTTC.